The present TCR beta chain was sequenced within a study of cytotoxic CD8 clonotypes in ibrutinib-treated CLL. Study at large: The subjects consisted of approximately ten relapsed/refractory and some 15 treatment-naive individuals, with 17 to 18 IGHV unmutated.

A 1 in 200,000 to 1 in 1 million T cell depth was the sequencing target. TCRdb's table, derived via immunoSEQ multiplex PCR, lists solely in-frame clones and lacks some. This repertoire shows about 97,000 clones, approximately 71% found once; its top ten account for about 22%. The sequenced sample was PBMCs, obtained after 24 months of ibrutinib treatment. The TCR was taken from a human donor with chronic lymphocytic leukemia.

Written as DNA, the CDR3 is TGCGCCAGCAGTCCACGGGGAGATCAGCCCCAGCATTTT. It encodes CASSPRGDQPQHF. The J gene is TRBJ1-5, the V gene TRBV10-1; D remains ambiguous. Trimming removed 5 bases at V and 5 bases at J, with 10 bases between. The CDR3 extends over 13 amino acids. Germline loops: CDR1 WNHNN, CDR2 SYGVQD (reference sequence).